These T cell receptor beta chains were read from a single sample in a study of graft-versus-host responses after intestinal transplantation. Assay: immunoSEQ multiplex PCR; the TCRdb copy retains only in-frame clones and omits some. The table lists about 64,000 clones, over 90% of them singletons. These receptors are not linked to any known antigen. Source: unstimulated CD8+ T cells sorted from spleen or lymph node cells, taken before transplant. The origin of the receptors is a human donor who was the organ donor for an intestinal transplant. CDR3s include the opening cysteine and the closing phenylalanine or tryptophan. A D gene is named only where the DNA matches it firmly. Clone size is stated in some rows and not others, as once, few, many or a class when expanded.

clone_size,v_call,j_call,d_call,cdr3_nt,cdr3_aa
NA,TRBV19,TRBJ2-1,TRBD1,TGTGCCAGTAGTCTCGACAGGGGCAATGAGCAGTTCTTC,CASSLDRGNEQFF
NA,TRBV4-3,TRBJ2-4,NA,TGCGCCAGCAGCCACCGCCTCCAAAGGAGCGCCAAAAACATTCAGTACTTC,CASSHRLQRSAKNIQYF
NA,TRBV7-8,TRBJ1-3,NA,TGTGCCAGCAGAGGAGGGCTTGGAAACACCATATATTTT,CASRGGLGNTIYF
NA,TRBV7-6,TRBJ1-3,TRBD1,TGTGCCAGCAGCTTAGGACAGGGGGCAGGAAACACCATATATTTT,CASSLGQGAGNTIYF
NA,TRBV9,TRBJ2-5,NA,TGTGCCAGCAGCGTAGAAGGGGGAGTTCAAGAGACCCAGTACTTC,CASSVEGGVQETQYF
NA,TRBV11-1,TRBJ2-7,NA,TGTGCCAGCAGCGTAGTCGGGGGTGGAGGGTCCTACGAGCAGTACTTC,CASSVVGGGGSYEQYF
NA,TRBV4-2,TRBJ1-5,NA,TGTGCCAGCAGCCCCCAAGACAGGACATATTATAGCAATCAGCCCCAGCATTTT,CASSPQDRTYYSNQPQHF
NA,TRBV5-6,TRBJ2-7,NA,TGTGCCAGCAGCTTCGGGACACGTACTTACGAGCAGTACTTC,CASSFGTRTYEQYF
NA,TRBV6-6,TRBJ2-1,NA,TGTGCCAGCAGTTACACGACCCTGAGCCCGCGGAATGAGCAGTTCTTC,CASSYTTLSPRNEQFF
few,TRBV7-9,TRBJ2-7,NA,TGTGCCAGCACCACGACGGGTGGCCCCCTCTACGAGCAGTACTTC,CASTTTGGPLYEQYF
NA,TRBV6-5,TRBJ2-7,TRBD2,TGTGCCAGCAGCCTCATAGCGGGAGCTGGGAACGAGCAGTACTTC,CASSLIAGAGNEQYF
NA,TRBV2,TRBJ2-3,NA,TGTGCCAGCAGTGAAGTTGGCAGTGGAAGGGGGTTCACAGATACGCAGTATTTT,CASSEVGSGRGFTDTQYF
NA,TRBV7-4,TRBJ2-3,TRBD2,TGTGCCAGCAGCTTCAGGACTAGCGGCACAGATACGCAGTATTTT,CASSFRTSGTDTQYF
few,TRBV7-9,TRBJ1-2,NA,TGTGCCAGCAGCTTAGTACCTACTCTCGGGACACTTAACTATGGCTACACCTTC,CASSLVPTLGTLNYGYTF
NA,TRBV9,TRBJ2-7,TRBD2,TGTGCCAGCAGCGTTTTAGCGGGAGTGGGGGGCGAGCAGTACTTC,CASSVLAGVGGEQYF
few,TRBV28,TRBJ2-5,NA,TGTGCCAGCAGTCGGGGATTTTCGGAGGTAGAGACCCAGTACTTC,CASSRGFSEVETQYF
NA,TRBV30,TRBJ2-1,NA,TGTGCCTGGAGTTCGGGGGTTGCCTACAATGAGCAGTTCTTC,CAWSSGVAYNEQFF
NA,TRBV4-3,TRBJ1-2,NA,TGCGCCAGCAGCCAAGAAGGCCCCTCCGCAGGGTTGTATGGCTACACCTTC,CASSQEGPSAGLYGYTF
few,TRBV28,TRBJ2-7,NA,TGTGCCAGCAGTTGGGGGGACGAGCAGTACTTC,CASSWGDEQYF
NA,TRBV7-3,TRBJ2-1,NA,TGTGCCAGCAGTTCCGGGGGATGGGAGTTAGAGTCGGGAAATGAGCAGTTCTTC,CASSSGGWELESGNEQFF
NA,TRBV28,TRBJ2-1,NA,TGTGCCAGCAGTCACAGGGATTTTGATGAGCAGTTCTTC,CASSHRDFDEQFF
NA,TRBV30,TRBJ2-7,NA,TGTGCCCTAATCCTTTTTGGCGAGCAGTACTTC,CALILFGEQYF
NA,TRBV4-1,TRBJ2-7,NA,TGCGCCAGCAGCCAAAGTGCCGTCAGGGGAACCGACTACGAGCAGTACTTC,CASSQSAVRGTDYEQYF
NA,TRBV7-3,TRBJ2-7,TRBD2,TGTGACAGCACGGCTAGCGGTACCTACGAGCAGTACTTC,CDSTASGTYEQYF
NA,TRBV27,TRBJ2-7,TRBD2,TGTGCCAGCAGTTTATTCGGGACTAGCGGGAGGGCCTTGTATAGCGAGCAGTACTTC,CASSLFGTSGRALYSEQYF